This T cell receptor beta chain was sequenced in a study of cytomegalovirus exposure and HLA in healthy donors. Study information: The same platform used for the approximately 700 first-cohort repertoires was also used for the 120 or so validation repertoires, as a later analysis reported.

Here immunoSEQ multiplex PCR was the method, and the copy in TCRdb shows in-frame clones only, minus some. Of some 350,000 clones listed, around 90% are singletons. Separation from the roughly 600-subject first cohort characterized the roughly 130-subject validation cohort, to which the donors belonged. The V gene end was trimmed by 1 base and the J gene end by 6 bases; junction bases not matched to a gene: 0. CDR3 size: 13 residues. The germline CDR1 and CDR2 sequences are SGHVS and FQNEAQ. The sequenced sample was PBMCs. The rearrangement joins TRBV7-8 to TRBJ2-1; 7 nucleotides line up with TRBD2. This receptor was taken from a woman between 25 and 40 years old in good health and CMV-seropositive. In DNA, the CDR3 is TGTGCCAGCAGCTTAGGACTAGCCAATGAGCAGTTCTTC. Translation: CASSLGLANEQFF.